This T cell receptor (beta chain) was retrieved from a study of post-analysis software for immune sequencing data. Looking at the study overall: There were relapsing-remitting, secondary progressive and progressive-relapsing multiple sclerosis among the disease courses included. General study results and limits: Higher frequency in patients than in controls was seen for about five TRBV segments, with TRBV5-6, TRBV5-1 and TRBV20-1 among them. Significantly decreased normalized Chao1 diversity was recorded for multiple sclerosis patients relative to controls.

Germline V gives CDR1 SGDLS, CDR2 YYNGEE. Between the trimmed V and J ends, which lost 1 base and 9 bases, there was a span of 17 bases. This CDR3 comprises 15 residues. On this clonotype: As yet, its antigen is unknown.

Unique-molecular-identifier-tagged TCR beta cDNA libraries were used. TCRdb recomputed calls from the PCR reads with MiXCR, one row per CDR3 protein. The sample contains roughly 650,000 distinct CDR3 sequences, roughly three fifths of which appear only once. The genes are TRBV9 and TRBJ2-1; D is perhaps TRBD1 (5 bases). Sequencing used blood. The clonotype comes from a girl under 10 years old with multiple sclerosis. CDR3 sequence reads: CASSVSQGASGEQFF. The DNA for the CDR3 is TGTGCCAGCAGCGTATCTCAGGGCGCGTCGGGTGAGCAGTTCTTC.